One and the same sample provided the 4 T cell receptor beta chains below, sequenced in a study of T cells after yellow fever vaccination. TCRdb called the 5' RACE reads again in MiXCR, with one record for every CDR3 protein. Of around 200,000 distinct CDR3 sequences detected, 8% to 13% appear once; the ten largest clones hold 30% to 45%. Sequencing was performed on CD8+ T cells sorted from PBMCs, taken 15 days after the yellow fever booster vaccination. These receptor sequences come from a man aged 18 to 29 who received the YFV17D yellow fever vaccine.

This clonotype is termed medium-sized. The rearrangement uses TRBV28 and TRBJ2-1; 8 bases align to TRBD2. The length of the CDR3 is 14 residues. Germline trimming cut 3 bases from V and 4 bases from J; bases unmatched to any gene: 2. Germline V lookup: CDR1 MDHEN, CDR2 SYDVKM. The CDR3 DNA reads as TGTGCCAGCAGTTTCGGGGGGGTGTACAATGAGCAGTTCTTC. This codes for CASSFGGVYNEQFF.

In its sample, this clonotype was seen a few times. The rearrangement joins TRBV12-3 or TRBV12-4 to TRBJ1-6; 8 bases are shared with TRBD1. CDR3 length: 16 residues. The V segment lost 3 bases and the J segment 7 bases; nucleotides outside the gene matches: 8. CDR3 residues: CASSFGQGALNSPLHF. CDR3 sequence (DNA): TGTGCCAGCAGTTTTGGGCAGGGGGCACTGAATTCACCCCTCCACTTT.

This clonotype was picked up a small number of times. This chain links TRBV7-9 with TRBJ2-5; maybe TRBD1 (5 bases). Trimming pared 6 bases from V and 5 bases from J, leaving 10 bases between. CDR1 and CDR2 (germline): SEHNR, FQNEAQ (reference sequence). CDR3 length equals 12 residues. Written as DNA, the CDR3 is TGTGCCAGCAGGGGATCAGGGGAGACCCAGTACTTC. Its protein product is CASRGSGETQYF. The full variable domain, with the rest looked up from reference TRBV7-9 and TRBJ2-5, is DTGVSQNPRHKITKRGQNVTFRCDPISEHNRLYWYRQTLGQGPEFLTYFQNEAQLEKSRLLSDRFSAERPKGSFSTLEIQRTEQGDSAMYLCASRGSGETQYFGPGTRLLVL.

This chain connects TRBV27 to TRBJ1-2, with D possibly being TRBD1 (6 bases). V lost 4 bases and J 4 bases, leaving 10 bases between the germline ends. Looked up from germline, CDR1 is MNHEY and CDR2 is SMNVEV (reference sequence). This CDR3 has 13 amino acids. CDR3 in amino acids: CASSYRDTYGYTF. The CDR3 DNA reads as TGTGCCAGCAGTTACCGGGACACCTATGGCTACACCTTC.